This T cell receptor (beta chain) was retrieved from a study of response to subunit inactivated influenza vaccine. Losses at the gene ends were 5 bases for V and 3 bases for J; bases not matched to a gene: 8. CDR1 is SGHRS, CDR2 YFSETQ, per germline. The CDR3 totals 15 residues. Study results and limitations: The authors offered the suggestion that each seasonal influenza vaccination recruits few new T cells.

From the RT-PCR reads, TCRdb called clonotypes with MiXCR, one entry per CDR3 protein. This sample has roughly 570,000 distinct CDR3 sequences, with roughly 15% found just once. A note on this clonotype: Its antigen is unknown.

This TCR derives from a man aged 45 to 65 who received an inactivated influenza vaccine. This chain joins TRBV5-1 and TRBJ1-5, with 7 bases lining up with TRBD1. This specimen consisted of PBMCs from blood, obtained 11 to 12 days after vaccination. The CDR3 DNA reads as TGCGCCAGCAGTCGGACGACAGGGCTCAATCAGCCCCAGCATTTT. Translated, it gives CASSRTTGLNQPQHF.